What follows are 6 T cell receptor beta chains derived from one specimen sequenced in a study of graft-versus-host responses after intestinal transplantation. Their antigens remain unidentified. Profiled with immunoSEQ multiplex PCR; TCRdb holds only in-frame clones, not every one. The table lists approximately 90,000 clones, just over 90% of them singletons. Sequenced here: unstimulated CD8+ T cells sorted from spleen or lymph node cells, sampled before intestinal transplant. The receptors were sampled from a human donor who received an intestinal transplant.

CDR3 bases: TGTGCCAGCAGCTCCGGGGAGACCCAGTACTTC. It codes for CASSSGETQYF. The rearrangement uses TRBV9 and TRBJ2-5; unclear D gene. Trimming removed 4 bases from V and 5 bases from J, with 6 bases in between. The CDR3 runs to 11 residues. Germline V CDR1 and CDR2: SGDLS, YYNGEE.

The V call is TRBV27, the J call TRBJ2-7; 11 bases match TRBD2. After removal of 5 bases from V and 6 bases from J, the junction contained 6 bases not matched to a gene. The germline gives CDR1 MNHEY, CDR2 SMNVEV (reference sequence). The CDR3 is 14 residues long. CDR3 coding DNA: TGTGCCAGCAGTCTACTAGCGGGAGTATCCGAGCAGTACTTC. Amino acids: CASSLLAGVSEQYF.

This chain connects TRBV13 to TRBJ2-5; D is possibly TRBD1 (7 bases). V was cut by 1 base and J by 5 bases, with 11 bases left in between. CDR1 is PRHDT, CDR2 FYEKMQ, per germline (reference sequence). This CDR3 has 14 amino acids. CDR3 nucleotides: TGTGCCAGCAGCTTAGTCAGGGGGGCGGAGACCCAGTACTTC. Translation gives CASSLVRGAETQYF.

The chain uses TRBV5-1 and TRBJ2-4; D call uncertain. Germline-derived CDR1 and CDR2 are SGHRS and YFSETQ. V was clipped by 4 bases and J by 12 bases, with 14 bases between them. The CDR3 has 12 residues. The CDR3 sequence: CASSLYRGRQYF. CDR3 nucleotides: TGCGCCAGCAGCCTCTATCGTGGCCGTCAGTACTTC.

The chain is built from TRBV6-4 and TRBJ2-3; weak D call: TRBD2 (6 bases). CDR3 length equals 16 residues. CDR1 is MRHNA, CDR2 SNTAGT, per germline. V was cut by 0 bases and J by 1 base, with 11 bases left in between. The CDR3 is CASSDSIGGGTDTQYF. The CDR3 nucleotides are TGTGCCAGCAGTGACTCGATTGGCGGGGGCACAGATACGCAGTATTTT.

The chain is built from TRBV5-6 and TRBJ2-1; D unresolved. This CDR3 contains 13 residues. V shed 0 bases and J shed 6 bases, with 7 bases lying between them. Germline lookup yields CDR1 SGHDT and CDR2 YYEEEE. The CDR3 region is CASSLGSSNEQFF. DNA of the CDR3: TGTGCCAGCAGCTTGGGTAGCAGCAATGAGCAGTTCTTC. Full variable domain (remainder filled in from reference TRBV5-6 and TRBJ2-1): DAGVTQSPTHLIKTRGQQVTLRCSPKSGHDTVSWYQQALGQGPQFIFQYYEEEERQRGNFPDRFSGHQFPNYSSELNVNALLLGDSALYLCASSLGSSNEQFFGPGTRLTVL.